The 2 T cell receptor beta chains below come from one sample, sequenced in a study of blood T cells in healthy people across ages. It was with a sample-barcoded 5' primer and a J-beta primer mix that a second PCR of roughly 6 to 12 cycles was run. TCRdb re-called the 5' RACE reads with MiXCR, one entry per CDR3 protein. The sample yields about 780,000 distinct CDR3 sequences, about 46% seen once. Sequencing input: blood. The receptors derive from a man older than 75 in good health.

About this clonotype itself: An end of the junction differs from the germline gene, which may be a read error. The V call is TRBV11-2, the J call TRBJ2-6; a possible D gene is TRBD2 (5 bases). In germline, CDR1 is SGHAT, CDR2 FQNNGV. The CDR3 sequence is 16 residues long. The CDR3 reads CTSSFGGGSGANVLTF. CDR3 DNA sequence: TGTACCAGCAGCTTTGGCGGAGGCTCTGGGGCCAACGTCCTGACTTTC.

A single count supports this clonotype. This rearrangement joins TRBV7-2 to TRBJ2-3; 7 bases match TRBD2. Per germline, CDR1 SGHTA and CDR2 FQGNSA. The CDR3 consists of 15 residues. The ends lost 5 bases at V and 4 bases at J; junction bases unmatched: 9. The CDR3 DNA reads as TGTGCCAGCAGCCCCGGACTAGTTCAAGCAGATACGCAGTATTTT. It yields the protein CASSPGLVQADTQYF.